These 32 T cell receptor beta chains were all obtained from the same sample, sequenced in a study of beta chain features in type 1 diabetes. All of the isolated RNA was reverse transcribed, so expressed TCRB transcripts were sequenced. TCRdb keeps only in-frame clones here, not all; method: immunoSEQ multiplex PCR. The table records some 150,000 clones, 6.9% of them present only once. The sequencing input was central memory CD4+ T cells from blood. These receptors were collected from a woman younger than 45 in good health.

The table lists this clone with a few counts. J is TRBJ2-3 and V is TRBV30; maybe TRBD2 (5 bases). The V gene lost 2 bases and the J gene lost 8 bases, with 17 bases spanning the gap. The germline CDR1 and CDR2 sequences are GTSNPN and SVGIG (reference sequence). The CDR3 spans 14 residues. The CDR3 region is CAWSKHLGGGTQYF. CDR3 sequence (DNA): TGTGCCTGGAGTAAACATCTTGGAGGCGGTACGCAGTATTTT.

The sample holds a few counts of this clone. V usage is TRBV7-2 and J usage is TRBJ2-7; the D gene is possibly TRBD2 (6 bases). The CDR3 extends over 13 amino acids. Germline lookup yields CDR1 SGHTA and CDR2 FQGNSA. Trimming shortened V by 5 bases and J by 0 bases, and 8 bases separated the two germline ends. The CDR3 bases are TGTGCCAGCAGCACCGGGAGCTCCTACGAGCAGTACTTC. It yields the protein CASSTGSSYEQYF.

In its sample, this clone was seen a few times. CDR3 protein: CASSGGQGADTEAFF. CDR3 nucleotides: TGTGCCAGCAGCGGTGGACAGGGGGCGGACACTGAAGCTTTCTTT. This rearrangement joins TRBV9 to TRBJ1-1; 11 bases agree with TRBD1. J was trimmed by 3 bases and V by 3 bases; bases with no gene match: 4. The CDR3 spans 15 residues. Per the germline V gene, CDR1 is SGDLS and CDR2 is YYNGEE.

In its sample, this clone was seen a few times. V gene TRBV28 combines with J gene TRBJ2-5, with a possible D match to TRBD2 (6 bases). V lost 4 bases and J lost 1, with 10 bases in between. CDR3 length: 14 residues. Germline V lookup: CDR1 MDHEN, CDR2 SYDVKM. This chain's CDR3 is CASSSRDFQETQYF. The CDR3 DNA is TGTGCCAGCAGTTCCCGGGACTTCCAAGAGACCCAGTACTTC.

This clone showed up just a few times. The gene calls are TRBV18 and TRBJ2-7, with TRBD2 matching over 7 bases. CDR1 KGHSH and CDR2 LQKENI come from the germline V gene. V was clipped by 0 bases and J by 1 base; unmatched bases: 6. This CDR3 has 16 amino acids. In DNA form, the CDR3 reads TGTGCCAGCTCACCACCGTTGGGGGAGGGTTCCTACGAGCAGTACTTC. The encoded protein is CASSPPLGEGSYEQYF.

This clone was detected a few times. This chain connects TRBV28 to TRBJ1-2, with D perhaps matching TRBD1 (6 bases). V was trimmed by 6 bases and J by 8 bases, leaving 10 bases between them. There are 11 residues in the CDR3. Germline-derived CDR1 and CDR2 are MDHEN and SYDVKM. Here the CDR3 reads CASRGGRGYTF. In DNA, the CDR3 is TGTGCCAGCAGAGGGGGTCGAGGCTACACCTTC.

This clone was counted between two and nine times. V is TRBV5-4 and J is TRBJ2-1, with 7 bases lining up with TRBD2. CDR1 and CDR2 (germline): SGHNT, YYREEE (reference sequence). The CDR3 is 16 amino acids. Trimming took 4 bases from V and 8 from J; bases not matched to a gene: 15. CDR3 protein: CASSRGRAGVGDEQFF. The CDR3 DNA sequence: TGTGCCAGCAGCAGAGGCCGGGCGGGAGTAGGTGATGAGCAGTTCTTC.

The genes are TRBV18 and TRBJ2-2; no reliable D call. Germline V lookup: CDR1 KGHSH, CDR2 LQKENI. Trimming cost V 3 bases and J 4 bases, with 12 bases left between them. This CDR3 contains 15 residues. The CDR3 loop is CASSPPARSTGELFF. The CDR3 DNA is TGTGCCAGCTCACCGCCAGCGCGGAGCACCGGGGAGCTGTTTTTT.

This clone turned up a few times. This chain joins TRBV7-2 and TRBJ2-5; TRBD2 aligns across 10 bases. The V segment lost 7 bases and the J segment 5 bases; nucleotides outside the gene matches: 7. CDR3 length: 14 residues. The germline CDR1 and CDR2 sequences are SGHTA and FQGNSA. The CDR3 region is CASTLAGVGETQYF. The CDR3 nucleotides read TGTGCCAGCACCCTAGCGGGAGTGGGGGAGACCCAGTACTTC.

This sequence joins TRBV7-8 and TRBJ1-1; weak D call: TRBD1 (6 bases). CDR1 and CDR2 (germline): SGHVS, FQNEAQ. The V end was cut by 5 bases, the J end by 1 base, with 8 bases between. The CDR3 length is 13 residues. CDR3 in amino acids: CASSRGGNTEAFF. CDR3 nucleotide sequence: TGTGCCAGCAGCCGAGGGGGGAACACTGAAGCTTTCTTT.

This clone has just a few counts. V and J are TRBV6-5 and TRBJ2-1; 8 bases line up with TRBD1. The trim removed 2 bases at V and 2 bases at J, leaving 2 bases unmatched. The CDR3 has 15 residues. Germline-derived CDR1 and CDR2 are MNHEY and SVGAGI. CDR3 nucleotides: TGTGCCAGCAGTTACGAGGGACAGGCCTACAATGAGCAGTTCTTC. Translated, it gives CASSYEGQAYNEQFF.

This clone has just a few counts. This chain uses TRBV7-9 with TRBJ1-2; maybe TRBD1 (5 bases). From germline, CDR1 is SEHNR and CDR2 FQNEAQ (reference sequence). This CDR3 spans 12 amino acids. Trimming shortened V by 6 bases and J by 10 bases, and 15 bases separated the two germline ends. CDR3 residues: CASSGPGTDYTF. Here the CDR3 DNA reads TGTGCCAGCAGTGGTCCAGGGACTGACTACACCTTC.

This clone came up many times. The chain links TRBV4-2 to TRBJ1-4, with 7 bases aligning to TRBD1. Germline V CDR1 and CDR2: LGHNA, YNFKEQ. J was trimmed by 4 bases and V by 4 bases; bases with no gene match: 9. This CDR3 spans 16 amino acids. The CDR3 DNA follows: TGTGCCAGCAGCCGAGAGGCCGGGACAGTTAATGAAAAACTGTTTTTT. This encodes CASSREAGTVNEKLFF.

This chain uses TRBV12-5 with TRBJ1-2; 9 bases match TRBD1. The CDR3 has 15 residues. CDR1 LGHNT and CDR2 FRNRAP come from the germline V gene. J lost 5 bases, V lost 5 bases, and 9 bases had no gene match. The CDR3 loop reads CASGAGDREKYGYTF. CDR3 DNA sequence: TGTGCTAGTGGTGCTGGGGACAGGGAGAAATATGGCTACACCTTC.

This clone was counted only a few times. The chain has TRBV27 and TRBJ1-4; 7 bases agree with TRBD1. Germline loops: CDR1 MNHEY, CDR2 SMNVEV (reference sequence). The V and J ends lost 5 bases and 4 bases, in that order; junction bases with no gene match: 10. This CDR3 contains 16 residues. The CDR3 DNA is TGTGCCAGCAGTCCTCTCTTGACAGGGCTTAATGAAAAACTGTTTTTT. Amino acids: CASSPLLTGLNEKLFF.

This clone turned up a few times. CDR3 sequence: CASSSWTSGMNTQYF. CDR3 DNA: TGTGCCAGCAGCTCGTGGACTAGCGGGATGAATACGCAGTATTTT. The chain recombines TRBV5-8 with TRBJ2-3, with TRBD2 matching 12 bases. CDR3 length: 15 residues. Germline assignment: CDR1 SGHTS and CDR2 YDEGEE. The trim removed 3 bases at V and 7 bases at J, leaving 6 bases unmatched.

This chain connects TRBV29-1 to TRBJ2-1; 8 bases fit TRBD1. CDR1 and CDR2 from the germline V gene are SQVTM and ANQGSEA. CDR3 length equals 12 residues. V lost 3 bases, J lost 9 bases, and 4 bases stayed unmatched. CDR3 sequence (DNA): TGCAGCGTTGACCAGGGGGCCTTTGAGCAGTTCTTC. Translated: CSVDQGAFEQFF.

This clone was counted between two and nine times. V and J are TRBV5-1 and TRBJ1-4, with TRBD1 identical over 10 bases. This CDR3 is built from 17 residues. Germline CDR1 SGHRS, CDR2 YFSETQ. V dropped 1 base and J dropped 7; count of bases not matched to a gene: 10. Written as DNA, the CDR3 is TGCGCCAGCAGCTTGTCGGGACAGGGGCCCGGCGGTGAAAAACTGTTTTTT. This translates into CASSLSGQGPGGEKLFF.

In this sample, this clone turned up a few times. The chain has TRBV30 and TRBJ2-6; 8 bases fit TRBD1. V was clipped by 1 base and J by 2 bases; unmatched bases: 10. The CDR3 totals 18 residues. CDR1 is GTSNPN, CDR2 SVGIG, per germline (reference sequence). CDR3 sequence: CAWSGTGRLTTGANVLTF. CDR3 in DNA: TGTGCCTGGAGTGGGACAGGGAGACTTACGACTGGGGCCAACGTCCTGACTTTC.

The rearrangement joins TRBV28 to TRBJ1-2, with TRBD1 matching 10 bases. The CDR3 length is 16 residues. Germline CDR1 MDHEN, CDR2 SYDVKM. With V trimmed by 7 bases and J by 2 bases, 10 bases remained unmatched. Here the CDR3 DNA reads TGTGCCAGCATCTACCGGACAGGGGGTGTGAACTATGGCTACACCTTC. Residues: CASIYRTGGVNYGYTF.

This clone was counted only a few times. The chain has TRBV7-8 and TRBJ2-4; the match to TRBD1 covers 10 bases. This CDR3 has 13 amino acids. The germline V gene has CDR1 SGHVS and CDR2 FQNEAQ. The V and J ends lost 5 bases and 6 bases, in that order; junction bases with no gene match: 1. The CDR3 spells CASSRDRGNIQYF. The CDR3 bases are TGTGCCAGCAGCCGGGACAGGGGAAACATTCAGTACTTC.

The chain has TRBV7-2 and TRBJ2-3; TRBD2 matches 8 bases. The germline V gene has CDR1 SGHTA and CDR2 FQGNSA. The CDR3 totals 15 residues. Germline trimming cut 1 base from V and 4 bases from J; bases unmatched to any gene: 4. The CDR3 sequence is CASSLGSGSSDTQYF. As DNA, the CDR3 is TGTGCCAGCAGCTTAGGAAGCGGGAGTTCAGATACGCAGTATTTT. The variable domain in full, with the rest retrieved from reference TRBV7-2 and TRBJ2-3, is GAGVSQSPSNKVTEKGKDVELRCDPISGHTALYWYRQSLGQGLEFLIYFQGNSAPDKSGLPSDRFSAERTGGSVSTLTIQRTQQEDSAVYLCASSLGSGSSDTQYFGPGTRLTVL.

This clone appeared many times. This chain uses TRBV7-2 with TRBJ1-5; D might be TRBD1 (6 bases). In germline, CDR1 is SGHTA, CDR2 FQGNSA. Trimming cost V 5 bases and J 4 bases, with 15 bases left between them. CDR3 length equals 15 residues. The CDR3 spells CASSPLAGVNQPQHF. CDR3 coding DNA: TGTGCCAGCAGCCCCTTGGCAGGGGTAAATCAGCCCCAGCATTTT.

The chain carries TRBV28 and TRBJ2-7; tentative D call: TRBD2 (6 bases). V was shortened by 1 base and J by 12 bases, with 22 bases between the two germline ends. The CDR3 has 15 amino acids. CDR1 and CDR2 from the germline V gene are MDHEN and SYDVKM. The CDR3 DNA sequence: TGTGCCAGCAGTTTATCCCCGGGACTTGGCGGGAATCTGTACTTC. It codes for CASSLSPGLGGNLYF.

This clone has just a few counts. The chain couples TRBV30 to TRBJ2-3; a possible D gene is TRBD2 (5 bases). CDR1 GTSNPN and CDR2 SVGIG come from the germline V gene (reference sequence). The V and J ends lost 0 bases and 4 bases respectively, with 8 bases between them. This CDR3 is 13 amino acids long. DNA of the CDR3: TGTGCCTGGAGTGTAGGGAGCGCAGATACGCAGTATTTT. Residues: CAWSVGSADTQYF.

Ten or more counts support this clone. V gene TRBV28 combines with J gene TRBJ2-4, with D unclear. Germline-derived CDR1 and CDR2 are MDHEN and SYDVKM. Trimming took 8 bases from V and 7 from J, leaving 9 bases between them. The CDR3 extends over 11 amino acids. The CDR3 DNA reads TGTGCCAGCCGCAGCGAGAACATTCAGTACTTC. As protein: CASRSENIQYF.

Only a few counts were recorded for this clone. This rearrangement joins TRBV27 to TRBJ2-1, with TRBD2 matching over 7 bases. The junction had 7 bases not matched to a gene; V was cut back by 5 bases and J by 12 bases. CDR3 length: 12 residues. CDR1 and CDR2 (germline): MNHEY, SMNVEV (reference sequence). Written as DNA, the CDR3 is TGTGCCAGCAGTGCACCGGGACTACGGCAGTTCTTC. Amino acid sequence: CASSAPGLRQFF.

The genes are TRBV7-2 and TRBJ2-1; TRBD2 matches 12 bases. This CDR3 comprises 18 residues. Germline lookup yields CDR1 SGHTA and CDR2 FQGNSA. Unmatched junction bases numbered 14, after V lost 3 bases and J lost 8 bases. CDR3 in DNA: TGTGCCAGCAGCTTCGCTACCGCTCGGACTAGCGGGAACTATGAGCAGTTCTTC. Amino acids: CASSFATARTSGNYEQFF. Complete variable domain (other parts from reference TRBV7-2 and TRBJ2-1): GAGVSQSPSNKVTEKGKDVELRCDPISGHTALYWYRQSLGQGLEFLIYFQGNSAPDKSGLPSDRFSAERTGGSVSTLTIQRTQQEDSAVYLCASSFATARTSGNYEQFFGPGTRLTVL.

The CDR3 nucleotides read TGTGCCAGCAGTGAATGGCTGGACAGCGGCAACACCGGGGAGCTGTTTTTT. This gives the protein CASSEWLDSGNTGELFF. The genes are TRBV25-1 and TRBJ2-2, with a tentative D call TRBD1 (6 bases). Germline-derived CDR1 and CDR2 are MGHDK and SYGVNS. Between the trimmed V and J ends, which lost 1 base and 2 bases, there was a span of 14 bases. This CDR3 is 17 amino acids long.

This clone has a count of ten or more. The chain links TRBV7-9 to TRBJ2-7; 11 bases are shared with TRBD1. The germline gives CDR1 SEHNR, CDR2 FQNEAQ (reference sequence). This CDR3 has 14 residues. The J segment lost 6 bases and the V segment lost 5 bases, leaving 6 bases of the junction unmatched. The CDR3 bases are TGTGCCAGCAGCCTGGGACAGGGGGACGTCGAGCAGTACTTC. Protein sequence: CASSLGQGDVEQYF. Complete variable domain (other parts from reference TRBV7-9 and TRBJ2-7): DTGVSQNPRHKITKRGQNVTFRCDPISEHNRLYWYRQTLGQGPEFLTYFQNEAQLEKSRLLSDRFSAERPKGSFSTLEIQRTEQGDSAMYLCASSLGQGDVEQYFGPGTRLTVT.

CDR3 sequence reads: CSVREAYEQYF. In DNA form, the CDR3 reads TGCAGCGTGAGAGAGGCCTACGAGCAGTACTTC. The rearrangement joins TRBV29-1 to TRBJ2-7; D remains unclear. Germline assignment: CDR1 SQVTM and CDR2 ANQGSEA. The CDR3 length is 11 residues. V was trimmed by 6 bases and J by 2 bases, leaving 8 bases between them.

This rearrangement joins TRBV7-2 to TRBJ1-5; TRBD1 agrees at 9 bases. Germline assignment: CDR1 SGHTA and CDR2 FQGNSA. There are 16 residues in the CDR3. V lost 4 bases to trimming and J lost 6 bases; unmatched junction nucleotides: 10. CDR3 sequence reads: CASSSSTGGVGQPQHF. CDR3 nucleotide sequence: TGTGCCAGCAGCTCTTCGACAGGGGGTGTGGGTCAGCCCCAGCATTTT.